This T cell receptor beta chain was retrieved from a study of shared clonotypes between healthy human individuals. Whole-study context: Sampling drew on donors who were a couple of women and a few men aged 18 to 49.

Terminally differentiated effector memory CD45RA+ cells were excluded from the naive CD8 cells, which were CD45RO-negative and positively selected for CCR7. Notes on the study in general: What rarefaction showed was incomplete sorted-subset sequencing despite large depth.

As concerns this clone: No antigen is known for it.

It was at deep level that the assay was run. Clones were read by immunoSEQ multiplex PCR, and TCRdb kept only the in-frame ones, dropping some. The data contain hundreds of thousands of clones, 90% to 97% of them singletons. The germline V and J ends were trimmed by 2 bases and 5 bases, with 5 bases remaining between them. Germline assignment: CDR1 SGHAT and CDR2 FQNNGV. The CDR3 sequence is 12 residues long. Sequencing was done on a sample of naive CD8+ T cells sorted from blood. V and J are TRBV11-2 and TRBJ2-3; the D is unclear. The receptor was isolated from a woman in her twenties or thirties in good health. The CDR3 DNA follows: TGTGCCAGCAGCTTATTCCGAGATACGCAGTATTTT. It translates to CASSLFRDTQYF.